This T cell receptor beta chain was captured by sequencing in a study of OX40 agonist ivuxolimab in advanced cancers. Study overall: It was permissible to have had prior anti-PD-1, anti-PD-L1 or anti-CTLA-4 therapy, and less than 45% had some.

Autoimmune disease history or systemic immunosuppression disqualified patients. Profiled with immunoSEQ multiplex PCR; TCRdb holds only in-frame clones, not every one. The sample has more than 55,000 clones, 70% to 90% seen once; the top ten hold approximately 10%. Findings of the study overall: Some nonresponders likewise displayed low normalized T-cell clonal expansion. Patients who responded partially at 0.1-3.0 mg/kg showed clonal expansion ranking among the lowest.

Comment on this clone: Its antigen is unknown.

Germline CDR1 is SGHKS and CDR2 is YYEKEE (reference sequence). The CDR3 extends over 12 amino acids. V gave up 2 bases and J gave up 7 bases, with 9 bases separating them. V is TRBV5-5 and J is TRBJ1-2; D is unclear. This specimen was CD4+ or CD8+ T cells sorted from blood, taken in a trial of the OX40 agonist ivuxolimab. The origin of this receptor is an adult with an advanced solid tumor such as melanoma, head and neck, liver or kidney cancer. CDR3 sequence: CASSFGVAGYTF. The CDR3 DNA follows: TGTGCCAGCAGCTTCGGGGTTGCTGGCTACACCTTC.